One sample yielded the 11 T cell receptor beta chains listed below, sequenced in a study of T cell changes during pregnancy in multiple sclerosis. Sequenced by immunoSEQ multiplex PCR; TCRdb stores in-frame clones only, minus some. This table has 45,000 to 50,000 clones, more than 85% appearing once. This specimen was CD8+ T cells from peripheral blood mononuclear cells, taken after pregnancy. Source of these receptors: a female donor with multiple sclerosis, enrolled in a pregnancy study.

This clone was observed a single time. The chain carries TRBV9 and TRBJ1-1; no clear D gene. This CDR3 has 13 amino acids. The V end was cut by 4 bases, the J end by 7 bases, with 14 bases between. The germline V gene has CDR1 SGDLS and CDR2 YYNGEE. The CDR3 protein is CASSRVDKREAFF. CDR3 coding DNA: TGTGCCAGCAGCCGGGTGGATAAGCGTGAAGCTTTCTTT.

The CDR3 bases are TGTGCCAGCAGCTTAAGCGGGACAGGATGGGGTTCACCCCTCCACTTT. Protein product: CASSLSGTGWGSPLHF. The chain has TRBV14 and TRBJ1-6, with 8 bases aligning to TRBD1. V shed 5 bases and J 9 bases; nucleotides not matched to a gene: 12. This CDR3 contains 16 residues. Germline lookup yields CDR1 SGHDN and CDR2 FVKESK.

The chain combines TRBV13 with TRBJ1-1; D perhaps matches TRBD1 (5 bases). From germline, CDR1 is PRHDT and CDR2 FYEKMQ (reference sequence). V was shortened by 0 bases and J by 3 bases, with 23 bases between the two germline ends. The CDR3 spans 19 residues. Written as DNA, the CDR3 is TGTGCCAGCAGCTTAGGAGGGCCCCGGGACTTAAGCTCGTACACTGAAGCTTTCTTT. It is translated as CASSLGGPRDLSSYTEAFF.

In DNA, the CDR3 is TGTGCCAGCAGCGCGGGACAGGGGGTCTACGAGCAGTACTTC. Its translation is CASSAGQGVYEQYF. The chain combines TRBV6-5 with TRBJ2-7; 11 nucleotides line up with TRBD1. The germline V gene has CDR1 MNHEY and CDR2 SVGAGI. V shed 6 bases and J 3 bases; nucleotides not matched to a gene: 4. The CDR3 consists of 14 residues.

The gene calls are TRBV11-2 and TRBJ1-1; the D is unclear. CDR3 length: 10 amino acids. Per germline, CDR1 SGHAT and CDR2 FQNNGV. Trimming removed 4 bases from V and 7 bases from J, with 4 bases in between. The CDR3: CASSSGEAFF. The CDR3 DNA follows: TGTGCCAGCAGCTCAGGTGAAGCTTTCTTT.

Concerning this clone itself: It is unclear where the CDR3 begins or ends on the DNA, so no DNA is shown, and the CDR3 is as TCRdb lists it. The V gene is TRBV19, the J gene TRBJ1-5; TRBD1, the table's D call, lacks a check against the DNA. Including both end residues, the CDR3 is 14 amino acids long. Germline CDR1 reads LNHDA; CDR2 reads SQIVND (reference sequence). The CDR3 spells CASSSGQGTQPQHF.

The chain couples TRBV7-6 to TRBJ2-1; 14 bases align to TRBD2. CDR3 size: 16 residues. J lost 9 bases, V lost 5 bases, and 9 bases had no gene match. Germline assignment: CDR1 SGHVS and CDR2 FNYEAQ. CDR3 in amino acids: CASSTPGTSGSGEQFF. The CDR3, as DNA: TGTGCCAGCAGCACACCCGGGACTAGCGGGAGTGGTGAGCAGTTCTTC.

V usage is TRBV19 and J usage is TRBJ2-7; TRBD2 matches at 7 bases. The CDR3 is 15 amino acids. The germline gives CDR1 LNHDA, CDR2 SQIVND (reference sequence). The J segment lost 3 bases and the V segment lost 3 bases, leaving 8 bases of the junction unmatched. DNA for the CDR3: TGTGCCAGTAGTATGTTAAGCGGGAACTACTACGAGCAGTACTTC. Amino acids: CASSMLSGNYYEQYF. Full variable domain (missing parts from reference TRBV19 and TRBJ2-7): DGGITQSPKYLFRKEGQNVTLSCEQNLNHDAMYWYRQDPGQGLRLIYYSQIVNDFQKGDIAEGYSVSREKKESFPLTVTSAQKNPTAFYLCASSMLSGNYYEQYFGPGTRLTVT.

The chain has TRBV7-9 and TRBJ2-7; TRBD2 might be the D (5 bases). Germline values: CDR1 SEHNR, CDR2 FQNEAQ (reference sequence). Deletions cut 3 bases from V and 0 bases from J, with 12 bases between. The CDR3 has 15 residues. CDR3 in amino acids: CASSFPDFSSYEQYF. CDR3 nucleotides: TGTGCCAGCAGCTTTCCGGACTTCTCCTCCTACGAGCAGTACTTC.

This chain links TRBV5-1 with TRBJ2-7; D might be TRBD2 (6 bases). The V and J ends lost 3 bases and 4 bases respectively, with 14 bases between them. This CDR3 is 14 amino acids long. The V gene's germline CDR1 is SGHRS and CDR2 YFSETQ. The DNA of the CDR3 is TGCGCCAGCAGCTGGGGGGATAGCGGATACGAGCAGTACTTC. This encodes CASSWGDSGYEQYF. Complete variable domain (other parts from reference TRBV5-1 and TRBJ2-7): KAGVTQTPRYLIKTRGQQVTLSCSPISGHRSVSWYQQTPGQGLQFLFEYFSETQRNKGNFPGRFSGRQFSNSRSEMNVSTLELGDSALYLCASSWGDSGYEQYFGPGTRLTVT.

The chain joins TRBV13 to TRBJ1-1, with D maybe TRBD1 (6 bases). V was shortened by 0 bases and J by 1 base, with 6 bases between the two germline ends. The CDR3 consists of 14 residues. Per germline, CDR1 PRHDT and CDR2 FYEKMQ (reference sequence). The DNA of the CDR3 is TGTGCCAGCAGCTTAGGACAGGGGAACACTGAAGCTTTCTTT. Amino acids: CASSLGQGNTEAFF.